The clone carrying this TCR beta chain was seen a few times. Its specificity is not known. This specimen belongs to a study of cytomegalovirus exposure and HLA in healthy donors. It was with 60 Vbeta and 13 Jbeta primers that the PCR ran. Produced via immunoSEQ multiplex PCR; TCRdb's table is partial and in-frame only. This sample has approximately 150,000 clones, with roughly 79% found just once. Germline V gene data show CDR1 as SGHRS and CDR2 as YFSETQ. The J segment lost 5 bases and the V segment lost 5 bases, leaving 12 bases of the junction unmatched. The CDR3 contains 15 residues. General study findings and limits: Sequencing depth across donors, presence/absence analyses assumed, was roughly uniform. One variant, a missense change in DCLRE1C, was linked in a later analysis to TCR beta V- and J-gene trimming. Previous analysis showed most TCR beta V segments were productive about 90% or about 30% of the time. The authors later found most CMV-associated TCR beta chains appeared HLA-restricted.

The source of this sequence is a middle-aged woman in good health and CMV-seronegative. The sequencing input was PBMCs. V and J are TRBV5-1 and TRBJ2-5; TRBD1 aligns across 7 bases. The DNA for the CDR3 is TGCGCCAGCAGTCGAGACAGGGCCTCGCAGGAGACCCAGTACTTC. This codes for CASSRDRASQETQYF.